This T cell receptor beta chain appears in the sequencing data of a study of cytomegalovirus exposure and HLA in healthy donors. About the research overall: About 85 million unique TCR sequences came from HLA-typed donors in an early release. Within the Caucasian-associated ancestry cluster were under 85% of the approximately 400 genotyped donors. Findings and limits, study-wide: Among immune exposure information, only CMV serostatus was available. For TCR beta chains, V- and J-gene trimming was later linked to a missense DCLRE1C variant.

This clone was counted between two and nine times. As yet, its antigen is unknown. Use of 60 Vbeta and 13 Jbeta primers characterized the PCR. Using immunoSEQ multiplex PCR, the repertoire was profiled, and TCRdb retains in-frame clones only, with some absent. The profile shows about 120,000 clones, 65% to 80% of them singletons. V lost 5 bases and J lost 8; bases outside the gene matches: 19. The germline V gene encodes CDR1 SGHTA and CDR2 FQGTGA. CDR3 length equals 19 residues. The sequenced sample was PBMCs. This chain connects TRBV7-3 to TRBJ2-1; 12 bases match TRBD2. This TCR derives from a man aged 18 to 29 in good health and CMV-seropositive. The DNA for the CDR3 is TGTGCCAGCAGCACCAGGTCCCTAGCGGGAGGGCCCTATTTCGATGAGCAGTTCTTC. Translating it yields CASSTRSLAGGPYFDEQFF.